The rows below give T cell receptor beta chains drawn from one sample of a study of graft-versus-host responses after intestinal transplantation. The protocol was immunoSEQ multiplex PCR, while the TCRdb copy is restricted to in-frame clones and leaves out a portion. The sample records some 45,000 clones, roughly 95% being singletons. Here the sequenced sample was PBMCs, taken 330 to 350 days after intestinal transplant. These TCRs come from a human patient who received an intestinal transplant, so some T cells may come from the graft donor. CDR3s include the opening cysteine and the closing phenylalanine or tryptophan. Fields, in order: clone size, V gene, J gene, D gene, CDR3 DNA, CDR3 protein. D genes are given only for firm matches. Expanded clones are given a class, and other clones once, few, many or no size at all.

abundance: -
v_gene: TRBV13
j_gene: TRBJ2-4
d_gene: -
CDR3nt: TGTGCCACCGAGAACAGGGCGGTAAAAAACATTCAGTACTTC
CDR3aa: CATENRAVKNIQYF

abundance: -
v_gene: TRBV28
j_gene: TRBJ1-5
d_gene: TRBD1
CDR3nt: TGTGCCAGCAGACCGACAGGGTACAATCAGCCCCAGCATTTT
CDR3aa: CASRPTGYNQPQHF

abundance: -
v_gene: TRBV28
j_gene: TRBJ2-7
d_gene: TRBD1
CDR3nt: TGTGCCAGCAGTTTACGGGACAGGGACCTCACCTACGAGCAGTACTTC
CDR3aa: CASSLRDRDLTYEQYF

abundance: -
v_gene: TRBV4-2
j_gene: TRBJ2-7
d_gene: -
CDR3nt: TGTGCCAGCAGCCAAGGAACAACAGGGGACTCGACTGGATACGAGCAGTACTTC
CDR3aa: CASSQGTTGDSTGYEQYF

abundance: -
v_gene: TRBV9
j_gene: TRBJ2-5
d_gene: -
CDR3nt: TGTGCCAGCAGCGTAGCCGCCAGGGAAGAGACCCAGTACTTC
CDR3aa: CASSVAAREETQYF

abundance: -
v_gene: TRBV19
j_gene: TRBJ1-1
d_gene: -
CDR3nt: TGTGCCAGTAGGACGGCGAACACTGAAGCTTTCTTT
CDR3aa: CASRTANTEAFF

abundance: -
v_gene: TRBV10-2
j_gene: TRBJ1-1
d_gene: -
CDR3nt: TGCGCCAGCAGTGACAGGGCGGGGACTGAAGCTTTCTTT
CDR3aa: CASSDRAGTEAFF

abundance: -
v_gene: TRBV19
j_gene: TRBJ1-1
d_gene: -
CDR3nt: TGTGCCAGTAGTATATCTTTCCGGGGGCGTACTGAAGCTTTCTTT
CDR3aa: CASSISFRGRTEAFF

abundance: -
v_gene: TRBV7-2
j_gene: TRBJ1-2
d_gene: -
CDR3nt: TGTGCCAGCAGCTTATCAGGGAACGGCTACACCTTC
CDR3aa: CASSLSGNGYTF

abundance: -
v_gene: TRBV2
j_gene: TRBJ2-1
d_gene: TRBD1
CDR3nt: TGTGCCAGCAGTTCCGGGGACAGGGTGGAGCAGTTCTTC
CDR3aa: CASSSGDRVEQFF

abundance: -
v_gene: TRBV2
j_gene: TRBJ1-2
d_gene: -
CDR3nt: TGTGCCAGCAGTGAGCTAACCCGGACCTCCTATGGCTACACCTTC
CDR3aa: CASSELTRTSYGYTF

abundance: -
v_gene: TRBV2
j_gene: TRBJ2-1
d_gene: -
CDR3nt: TGTGCCAGCAGTGAAGACGCGGGACGAGTCACCAATGAGCAGTTCTTC
CDR3aa: CASSEDAGRVTNEQFF

abundance: -
v_gene: TRBV12-5
j_gene: TRBJ2-2
d_gene: -
CDR3nt: TGTGCTAGTGGTCGGACAGGGAGGGGATACACCGGGGAGCTGTTTTTT
CDR3aa: CASGRTGRGYTGELFF

abundance: -
v_gene: TRBV4-1
j_gene: TRBJ1-2
d_gene: -
CDR3nt: TGCGCCAGCAGCCACCCCCCGCGGGGGAAAGGTTATGGCTACACCTTC
CDR3aa: CASSHPPRGKGYGYTF

abundance: -
v_gene: TRBV28
j_gene: TRBJ2-5
d_gene: TRBD1
CDR3nt: TGTGCCAGCGCTTTAGTGGGGACAGCAAACCAAGAGACCCAGTACTTC
CDR3aa: CASALVGTANQETQYF

abundance: -
v_gene: TRBV19
j_gene: TRBJ2-7
d_gene: TRBD2
CDR3nt: TGTGCCAGTAGTACCTCACTAGCGTATGAGCAGTACTTC
CDR3aa: CASSTSLAYEQYF

abundance: -
v_gene: TRBV27
j_gene: TRBJ1-6
d_gene: -
CDR3nt: TGTGCCAGCAGTTTATTCGGTCAGGGAGGTTCACCCCTCCACTTT
CDR3aa: CASSLFGQGGSPLHF

abundance: -
v_gene: TRBV11-1
j_gene: TRBJ2-2
d_gene: -
CDR3nt: TGTGCCAGCGGAGGGAGAGGTAGCACCGGGGAGCTGTTTTTT
CDR3aa: CASGGRGSTGELFF

abundance: -
v_gene: TRBV7-3
j_gene: TRBJ2-1
d_gene: -
CDR3nt: TGTGCCAGCAGCCCCGGGACTCGTCTCAGCAATGAGCAGTTCTTC
CDR3aa: CASSPGTRLSNEQFF

abundance: few
v_gene: TRBV7-9
j_gene: TRBJ2-1
d_gene: TRBD2
CDR3nt: TGTGCCAGCAGCCCATCTGGCGGGAGGGCTTACAATGAGCAGTTCTTC
CDR3aa: CASSPSGGRAYNEQFF

abundance: once
v_gene: TRBV15
j_gene: TRBJ1-2
d_gene: -
CDR3nt: TGTGCCACCAGCAGAGACCCGATGACGGAACACTATGGCTACACCTTC
CDR3aa: CATSRDPMTEHYGYTF

abundance: -
v_gene: TRBV4-1
j_gene: TRBJ2-6
d_gene: TRBD1
CDR3nt: TGCGCCAGCAAACCGGACAGGGGCCAATCTGGGGCCAACGTCCTGACTTTC
CDR3aa: CASKPDRGQSGANVLTF

abundance: -
v_gene: TRBV2
j_gene: TRBJ1-2
d_gene: -
CDR3nt: TGTGCCAGCAGTGGGGGAAGGAGCGTCATTAACTATGGCTACACCTTC
CDR3aa: CASSGGRSVINYGYTF

abundance: -
v_gene: TRBV9
j_gene: TRBJ2-2
d_gene: TRBD2
CDR3nt: TGTGCCAGCAGCGTAGGGTCTAGCGGAAACACCGGGGAGCTGTTTTTT
CDR3aa: CASSVGSSGNTGELFF

abundance: -
v_gene: TRBV5-1
j_gene: TRBJ1-1
d_gene: -
CDR3nt: TGCGCCAGCAGCTTGAACGGGCCGGGGGCGGTTGGTGAAGCTTTCTTT
CDR3aa: CASSLNGPGAVGEAFF

abundance: -
v_gene: TRBV6-6
j_gene: TRBJ1-1
d_gene: -
CDR3nt: TGTGCCAGCAGTTACCCTTGGACAGTCAACACTGAAGCTTTCTTT
CDR3aa: CASSYPWTVNTEAFF

abundance: -
v_gene: TRBV11-3
j_gene: TRBJ2-7
d_gene: TRBD2
CDR3nt: TGTGCCAGCAGCTTCCAGACTAGCGGAACCTACGAGCAGTACTTC
CDR3aa: CASSFQTSGTYEQYF

abundance: -
v_gene: TRBV5-5
j_gene: TRBJ2-1
d_gene: TRBD1
CDR3nt: TGTGCCAGCAACTCTCAACCGGGGACAGGGTTCTGGAATGAGCAGTTCTTC
CDR3aa: CASNSQPGTGFWNEQFF

abundance: -
v_gene: TRBV6-5
j_gene: TRBJ2-1
d_gene: TRBD1
CDR3nt: TGTGCCAGCAGTTGGACAGGGGAAAATGAGCAGTTCTTC
CDR3aa: CASSWTGENEQFF

abundance: -
v_gene: TRBV9
j_gene: TRBJ2-2
d_gene: -
CDR3nt: TGTGCCAGCAGCGTAGTTCCATCCGGGGAGCTGTTTTTT
CDR3aa: CASSVVPSGELFF

abundance: -
v_gene: TRBV6-1
j_gene: TRBJ1-2
d_gene: -
CDR3nt: TGTGCCAGCAGTGAAAATAGAGGGTTCGGCTACACCTTC
CDR3aa: CASSENRGFGYTF

abundance: -
v_gene: TRBV11-3
j_gene: TRBJ1-2
d_gene: -
CDR3nt: TGTGCCAGCAGCTCCTATGGACAGCCTAACTATGGCTACACCTTC
CDR3aa: CASSSYGQPNYGYTF

abundance: -
v_gene: TRBV9
j_gene: TRBJ2-7
d_gene: TRBD1
CDR3nt: TGTGCCAGCAGCGTAGAGGGGACAGGGTATCGCGAGCAGTACTTC
CDR3aa: CASSVEGTGYREQYF

abundance: -
v_gene: TRBV11-2
j_gene: TRBJ2-7
d_gene: -
CDR3nt: TGTGCCAGCAGCTTGATTATGGCAGGGAGGCCAAACGAGCAGTACTTC
CDR3aa: CASSLIMAGRPNEQYF

abundance: -
v_gene: TRBV6-5
j_gene: TRBJ1-2
d_gene: TRBD1
CDR3nt: TGTGCCAGCAGTTACCATCGAGGACAGGGGTATGGCTACACCTTC
CDR3aa: CASSYHRGQGYGYTF

abundance: -
v_gene: TRBV5-1
j_gene: TRBJ1-1
d_gene: TRBD1
CDR3nt: TGCGCCAGCAGCCCCGACAGGGCCATGAACACTGAAGCTTTCTTT
CDR3aa: CASSPDRAMNTEAFF

abundance: -
v_gene: TRBV5-4
j_gene: TRBJ1-2
d_gene: -
CDR3nt: TGTGCCAGCAGCTTGGCCCGACAACCCTATGGCTACACCTTC
CDR3aa: CASSLARQPYGYTF

abundance: -
v_gene: TRBV20-1
j_gene: TRBJ1-2
d_gene: -
CDR3nt: TGCAGTGCTGGGGAGAACTATGGCTACACCTTC
CDR3aa: CSAGENYGYTF

abundance: -
v_gene: TRBV5-1
j_gene: TRBJ2-5
d_gene: -
CDR3nt: TGCGCCAGCAGCTTGTCACCGGGAGTCGGACAAGAGACCCAGTACTTC
CDR3aa: CASSLSPGVGQETQYF

abundance: -
v_gene: TRBV12-1
j_gene: TRBJ2-3
d_gene: -
CDR3nt: TGTGCCACTATCAGGACAGATACGCAGTATTTT
CDR3aa: CATIRTDTQYF

abundance: -
v_gene: TRBV9
j_gene: TRBJ2-5
d_gene: -
CDR3nt: TGTGCCAGCAGCGTAGAGGCGGGGGCCTTTGAGACCCAGTACTTC
CDR3aa: CASSVEAGAFETQYF

abundance: -
v_gene: TRBV5-1
j_gene: TRBJ2-2
d_gene: -
CDR3nt: TGCGCCAGCAGCTTCCTCGGCGGTCCGAACACCGGGGAGCTGTTTTTT
CDR3aa: CASSFLGGPNTGELFF

abundance: -
v_gene: TRBV11-3
j_gene: TRBJ2-3
d_gene: -
CDR3nt: TGTGCCAGCAGTTATTTAGGAGATACGCAGTATTTT
CDR3aa: CASSYLGDTQYF

abundance: -
v_gene: TRBV2
j_gene: TRBJ1-1
d_gene: -
CDR3nt: TGTGCCAGCAGAACAGGGCTGAACACTGAAGCTTTCTTT
CDR3aa: CASRTGLNTEAFF

abundance: -
v_gene: TRBV28
j_gene: TRBJ2-7
d_gene: TRBD2
CDR3nt: TGTGCCAGCAGTGCGGGGGTGGTCTACGAGCAGTACTTC
CDR3aa: CASSAGVVYEQYF

abundance: -
v_gene: TRBV7-2
j_gene: TRBJ2-7
d_gene: TRBD2
CDR3nt: TGTGCCAGCAGCCAAGATCCTAGCGGGAGCGCCTCCCCCTACGAGCAGTACTTC
CDR3aa: CASSQDPSGSASPYEQYF

abundance: -
v_gene: TRBV18
j_gene: TRBJ1-4
d_gene: -
CDR3nt: TGTGCCAGCTCTTTATATCCTAGAGAAACTAATGAAAAACTGTTTTTT
CDR3aa: CASSLYPRETNEKLFF

abundance: -
v_gene: TRBV18
j_gene: TRBJ2-7
d_gene: -
CDR3nt: TGTGCCAGCTCACCACGGACGTTCCGAAGCTCCTACGAGCAGTACTTC
CDR3aa: CASSPRTFRSSYEQYF

abundance: -
v_gene: TRBV5-4
j_gene: TRBJ2-7
d_gene: TRBD2
CDR3nt: TGTGCCAGCAGCTCGAAGGGTAGCGGGGGCTACGAGCAGTACTTC
CDR3aa: CASSSKGSGGYEQYF

abundance: -
v_gene: TRBV7-9
j_gene: TRBJ1-2
d_gene: TRBD1
CDR3nt: TGTGCCAGCAGCCTAGACAGGGGCTATGGCTACACCTTC
CDR3aa: CASSLDRGYGYTF

abundance: -
v_gene: TRBV19
j_gene: TRBJ2-7
d_gene: TRBD1
CDR3nt: TGTGCCACCGGGAAAGGACAGGGGGCGCGGGAGCAGTACTTC
CDR3aa: CATGKGQGAREQYF

abundance: -
v_gene: TRBV19
j_gene: TRBJ1-2
d_gene: -
CDR3nt: TGTGCCAGTGGGGGGCAGCTACCAATCTATGGCTACACCTTC
CDR3aa: CASGGQLPIYGYTF

abundance: -
v_gene: TRBV7-9
j_gene: TRBJ2-7
d_gene: TRBD1
CDR3nt: TGTGCCAGCAGTTCGGCGGACAGGGCCGGCGAGCAGTACTTC
CDR3aa: CASSSADRAGEQYF

abundance: -
v_gene: TRBV9
j_gene: TRBJ2-1
d_gene: -
CDR3nt: TGTGCCAGCAGCGTGCGCCCCCGGGGCCAAAGGGACTCCTACAATGAGCAGTTCTTC
CDR3aa: CASSVRPRGQRDSYNEQFF

abundance: -
v_gene: TRBV10-3
j_gene: TRBJ1-1
d_gene: -
CDR3nt: TGTGCCATCGCTAACTATGGGAGGATGAACACTGAAGCTTTCTTT
CDR3aa: CAIANYGRMNTEAFF

abundance: once
v_gene: TRBV27
j_gene: TRBJ2-7
d_gene: TRBD2
CDR3nt: TGTGCCAGCAGGGGGAGGGCCTACGAGCAGTACTTC
CDR3aa: CASRGRAYEQYF